One and the same sample provided the 6 T cell receptor beta chains below, sequenced in a study of CD8 T cells in Susac syndrome. Random hexamers were used to reverse transcribe the RNA input (roughly 0.5 to 1 ug). TCRdb called the immunoSEQ multiplex PCR reads again in MiXCR, with one record for every CDR3 protein. The table shows about 240,000 distinct CDR3 sequences, with less than 96% occurring only once. The sequenced sample was CD4+ T cells from PBMCs. The receptors were gathered from a human donor with Susac syndrome.

The rearrangement joins TRBV6-5 to TRBJ1-1; D is unclear. Per germline, CDR1 MNHEY and CDR2 SVGAGI. The CDR3 has 16 amino acids. V lost 0 bases to trimming and J lost 1 base, with 12 bases between them. This chain's CDR3 is CASSYSVNSQNTEAFF. DNA for the CDR3: TGTGCCAGCAGTTACTCGGTCAACAGCCAGAACACTGAAGCTTTCTTT.

This clonotype was recorded once. This chain links TRBV9 with TRBJ2-7, with 9 nucleotides matching TRBD1. The CDR3 has 13 residues. The trim removed 3 bases at V and 6 bases at J, leaving 4 bases unmatched. Germline lookup yields CDR1 SGDLS and CDR2 YYNGEE. The CDR3 sequence is CASSGGQGGEQYF. The CDR3 bases are TGTGCCAGCAGCGGGGGACAGGGCGGCGAGCAGTACTTC.

This clonotype was detected once. This sequence joins TRBV29-1 and TRBJ2-1; 8 bases fit TRBD2. With 6 bases clipped from V and 9 bases from J, the junction kept 7 bases outside the gene matches. The CDR3 consists of 12 residues. Germline assignment: CDR1 SQVTM and CDR2 ANQGSEA. CDR3 nucleotides: TGCAGCGTAGGGGGACTAGAAGCTGAGCAGTTCTTC. Translating it yields CSVGGLEAEQFF.

The J gene is TRBJ2-5, the V gene TRBV24-1; D may be TRBD1 or TRBD2 (6 bases each). Per germline, CDR1 KGHDR and CDR2 SFDVKD. The V and J ends lost 0 bases and 5 bases respectively, with 15 bases between them. The CDR3 length is 16 residues. The CDR3 DNA reads TGTGCCACCAGTGATTTGCTCTTCGGGGGCAGGGAGACCCAGTACTTC. This translates into CATSDLLFGGRETQYF.

The chain is built from TRBV20-1 and TRBJ2-5; 9 bases align to TRBD2. The germline CDR1 and CDR2 sequences are DFQATT and SNEGSKA (reference sequence). There are 15 residues in the CDR3. V trimming: 6 bases; J trimming: 2 bases; junction bases outside the gene matches: 10. The chain's CDR3 is CSAPTAGGVQETQYF. CDR3 bases: TGCAGTGCCCCGACGGCGGGGGGGGTACAAGAGACCCAGTACTTC.

This chain links TRBV29-1 with TRBJ2-1, with a tentative D call TRBD1 (6 bases). Germline-derived CDR1 and CDR2 are SQVTM and ANQGSEA. The V gene lost 7 bases and the J gene lost 2 bases, with 15 bases spanning the gap. CDR3 length: 14 residues. CDR3 loop: CSAKNRVTYNEQFF. The CDR3 coding sequence is TGCAGCGCAAAGAACAGGGTTACCTACAATGAGCAGTTCTTC.